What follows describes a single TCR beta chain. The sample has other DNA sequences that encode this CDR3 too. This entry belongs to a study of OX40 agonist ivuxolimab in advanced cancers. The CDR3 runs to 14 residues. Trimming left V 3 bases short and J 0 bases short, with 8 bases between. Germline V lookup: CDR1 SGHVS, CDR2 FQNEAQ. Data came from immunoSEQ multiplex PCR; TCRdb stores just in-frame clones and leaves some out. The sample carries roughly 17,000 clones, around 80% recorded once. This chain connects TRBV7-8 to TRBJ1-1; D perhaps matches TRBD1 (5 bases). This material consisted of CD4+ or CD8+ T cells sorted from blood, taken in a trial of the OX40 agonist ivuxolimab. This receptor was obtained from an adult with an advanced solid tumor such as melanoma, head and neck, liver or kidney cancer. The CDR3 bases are TGTGCCAGCAGCTTCGGACAACTGAACACTGAAGCTTTCTTT. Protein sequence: CASSFGQLNTEAFF.